This TCR beta chain was sequenced in a study of blood T cell repertoires in COVID-19. Study at large: The United States, Italy and Spain were the sources of the acute and convalescent COVID-19 samples.

Authors' analysis steps: Reference gene primer amplification gave estimated nucleated cell counts. Profiling relied on immunoSEQ multiplex PCR, and the TCRdb table lists in-frame clones only, not all of them. The V and J calls and clone size were taken over from that table, and D and trimming were inferred from the DNA. The table lists 400,000 or so clones, 88% of them singletons. Those enrolled, adults aged about 18 to 95 years, came from 25 or so US areas. The sequence was obtained from a woman in her 40s with acute COVID-19. Sequenced input: PBMCs or T cells enriched from blood (not recorded which).

This CDR3 reads CASSSDRPGWTEAFF. The CDR3 DNA reads as TGTGCCAGCAGCTCCGACAGGCCGGGGTGGACTGAAGCTTTCTTT. J is TRBJ1-1 and V is TRBV13; TRBD1 might be the D (6 bases). Germline V lookup: CDR1 PRHDT, CDR2 FYEKMQ (reference sequence). The V and J ends lost 4 bases and 5 bases respectively, with 17 bases between them. The CDR3 has 15 residues.